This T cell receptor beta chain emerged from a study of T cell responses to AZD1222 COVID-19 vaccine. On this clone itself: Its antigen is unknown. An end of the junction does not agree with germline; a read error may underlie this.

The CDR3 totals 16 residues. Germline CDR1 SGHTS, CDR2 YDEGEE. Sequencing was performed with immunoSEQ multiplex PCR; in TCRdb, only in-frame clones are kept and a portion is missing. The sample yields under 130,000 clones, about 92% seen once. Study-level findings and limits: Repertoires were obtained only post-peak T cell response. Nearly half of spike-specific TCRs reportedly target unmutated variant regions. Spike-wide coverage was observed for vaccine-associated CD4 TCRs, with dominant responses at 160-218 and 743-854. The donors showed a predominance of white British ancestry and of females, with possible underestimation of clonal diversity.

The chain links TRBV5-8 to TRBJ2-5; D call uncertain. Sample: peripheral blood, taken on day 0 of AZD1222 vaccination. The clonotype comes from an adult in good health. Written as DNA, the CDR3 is TGTGCCAGCAGCTTCTTTAGCCGGTTACGACTCGAGAGCCAGTACTTC. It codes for CASSFFSRLRLESQYF.